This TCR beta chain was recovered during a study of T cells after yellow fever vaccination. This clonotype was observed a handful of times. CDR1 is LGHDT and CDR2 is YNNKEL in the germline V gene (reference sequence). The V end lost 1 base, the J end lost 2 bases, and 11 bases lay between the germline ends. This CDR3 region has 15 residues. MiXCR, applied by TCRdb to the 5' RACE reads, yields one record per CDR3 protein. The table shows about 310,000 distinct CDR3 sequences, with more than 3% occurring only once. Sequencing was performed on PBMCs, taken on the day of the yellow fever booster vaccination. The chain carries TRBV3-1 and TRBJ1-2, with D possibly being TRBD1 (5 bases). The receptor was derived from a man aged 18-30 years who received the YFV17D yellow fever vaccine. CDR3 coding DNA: TGTGCCAGCAGCCAAGGGGCAGGGATGAACTATGGCTACACCTTC. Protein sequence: CASSQGAGMNYGYTF.